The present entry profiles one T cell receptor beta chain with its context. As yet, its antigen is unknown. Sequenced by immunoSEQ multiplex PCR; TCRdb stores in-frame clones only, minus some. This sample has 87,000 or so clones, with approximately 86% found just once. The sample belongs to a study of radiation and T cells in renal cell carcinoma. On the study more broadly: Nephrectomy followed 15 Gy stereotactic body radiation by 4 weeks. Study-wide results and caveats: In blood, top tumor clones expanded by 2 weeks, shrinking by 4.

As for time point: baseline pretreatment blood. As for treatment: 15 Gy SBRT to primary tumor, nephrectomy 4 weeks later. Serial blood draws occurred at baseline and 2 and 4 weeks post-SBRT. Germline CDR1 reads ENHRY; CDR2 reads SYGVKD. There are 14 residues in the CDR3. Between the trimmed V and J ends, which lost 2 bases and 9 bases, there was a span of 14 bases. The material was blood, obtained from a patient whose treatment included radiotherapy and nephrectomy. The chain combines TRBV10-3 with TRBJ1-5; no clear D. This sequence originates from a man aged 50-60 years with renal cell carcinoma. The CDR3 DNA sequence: TGTGCCATCAGTGAGGGGAACAGCGATCGGCCCCAGCATTTT. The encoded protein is CAISEGNSDRPQHF.